The entry that follows covers one T cell receptor beta chain sequence. The antigen is not known. Deletions cut 6 bases from V and 5 bases from J, with 14 bases between. Germline V gene lookup returns CDR1 MDHEN and CDR2 SYDVKM. There are 13 residues in the CDR3. Donors came from a validation cohort of some 110 subjects, distinct from the first 666-subject cohort. The sample comes from a study of cytomegalovirus exposure and HLA in healthy donors. Study-level points and caveats: Reported performance of the classifier showed diagnosis of cytomegalovirus status with high specificity and sensitivity.

This table comes from immunoSEQ multiplex PCR, and its TCRdb copy is limited to in-frame clones, with some not included. This table has over 45,000 clones, roughly 90% appearing once. The sequence came from a young man in good health and CMV-seronegative. Sequencing was done on a sample of PBMCs. The J gene is TRBJ2-7, the V gene TRBV28, with D perhaps TRBD2 (5 bases). CDR3 in amino acids: CASSPERSHEQYF. The CDR3 DNA reads as TGTGCCAGCAGCCCCGAGCGGTCACACGAGCAGTACTTC.